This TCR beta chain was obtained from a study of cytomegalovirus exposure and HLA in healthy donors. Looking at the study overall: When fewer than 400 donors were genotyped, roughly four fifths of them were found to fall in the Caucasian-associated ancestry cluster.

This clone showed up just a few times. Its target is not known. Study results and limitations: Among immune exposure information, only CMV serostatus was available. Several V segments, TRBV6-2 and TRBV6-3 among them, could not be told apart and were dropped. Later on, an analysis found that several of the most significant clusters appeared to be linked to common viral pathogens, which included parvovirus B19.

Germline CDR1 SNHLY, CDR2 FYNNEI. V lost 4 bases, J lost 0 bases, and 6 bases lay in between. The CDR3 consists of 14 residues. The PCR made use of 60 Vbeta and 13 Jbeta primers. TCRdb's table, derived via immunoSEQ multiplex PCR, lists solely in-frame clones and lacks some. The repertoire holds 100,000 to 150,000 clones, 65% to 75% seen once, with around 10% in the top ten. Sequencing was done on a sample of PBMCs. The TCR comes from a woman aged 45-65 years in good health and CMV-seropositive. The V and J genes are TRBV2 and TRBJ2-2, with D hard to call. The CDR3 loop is CASSVAANTGELFF. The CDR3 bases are TGTGCCAGCAGTGTAGCCGCGAACACCGGGGAGCTGTTTTTT.